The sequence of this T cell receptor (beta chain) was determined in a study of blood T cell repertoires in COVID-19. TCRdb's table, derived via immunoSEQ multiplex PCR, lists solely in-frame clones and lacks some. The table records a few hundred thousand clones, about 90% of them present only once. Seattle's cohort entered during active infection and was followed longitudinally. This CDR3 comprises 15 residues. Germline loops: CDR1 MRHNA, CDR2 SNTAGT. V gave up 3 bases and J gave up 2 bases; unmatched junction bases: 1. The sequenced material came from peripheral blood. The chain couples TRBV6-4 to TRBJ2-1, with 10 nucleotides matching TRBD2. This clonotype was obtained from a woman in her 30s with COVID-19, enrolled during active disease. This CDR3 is CASSEGTSAYNEQFF. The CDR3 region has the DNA TGTGCCAGCAGTGAAGGGACTAGCGCCTACAATGAGCAGTTCTTC.